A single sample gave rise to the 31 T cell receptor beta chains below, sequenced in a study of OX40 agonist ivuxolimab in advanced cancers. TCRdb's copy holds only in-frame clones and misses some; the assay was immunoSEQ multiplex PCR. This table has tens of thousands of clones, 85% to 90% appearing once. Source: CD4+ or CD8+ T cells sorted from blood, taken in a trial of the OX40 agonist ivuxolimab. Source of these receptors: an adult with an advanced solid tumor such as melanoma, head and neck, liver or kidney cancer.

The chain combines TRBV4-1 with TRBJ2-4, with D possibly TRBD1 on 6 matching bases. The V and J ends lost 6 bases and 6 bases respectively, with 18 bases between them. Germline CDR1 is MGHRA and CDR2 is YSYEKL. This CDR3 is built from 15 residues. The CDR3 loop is CASSNTDRDINIQYF. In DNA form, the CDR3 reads TGCGCCAGCAGTAATACCGACCGGGACATAAACATTCAGTACTTC.

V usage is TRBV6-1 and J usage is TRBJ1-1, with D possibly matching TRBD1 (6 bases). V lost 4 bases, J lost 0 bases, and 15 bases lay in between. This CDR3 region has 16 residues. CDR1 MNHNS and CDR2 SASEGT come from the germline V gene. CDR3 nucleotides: TGTGCCAGCAGTGGAAGGGGGGGGAAATTGAACACTGAAGCTTTCTTT. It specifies CASSGRGGKLNTEAFF.

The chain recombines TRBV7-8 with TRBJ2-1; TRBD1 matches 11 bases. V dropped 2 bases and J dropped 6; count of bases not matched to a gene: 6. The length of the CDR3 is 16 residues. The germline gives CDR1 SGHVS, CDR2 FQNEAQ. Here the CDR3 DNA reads TGTGCCAGCAGCTTACGGACAGGGGGCTCCCCCAATGAGCAGTTCTTC. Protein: CASSLRTGGSPNEQFF.

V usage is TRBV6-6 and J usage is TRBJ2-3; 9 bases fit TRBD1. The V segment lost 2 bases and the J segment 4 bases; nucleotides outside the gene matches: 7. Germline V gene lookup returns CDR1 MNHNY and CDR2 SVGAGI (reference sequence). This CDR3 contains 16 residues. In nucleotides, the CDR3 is TGTGCCAGCAGTTACGGGACCGGGACAGGGTCAGATACGCAGTATTTT. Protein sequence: CASSYGTGTGSDTQYF.

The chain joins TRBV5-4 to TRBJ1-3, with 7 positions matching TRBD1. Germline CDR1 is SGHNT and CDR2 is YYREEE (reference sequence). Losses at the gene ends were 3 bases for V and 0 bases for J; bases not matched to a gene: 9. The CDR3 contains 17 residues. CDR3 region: CASSSRETGRSGNTIYF. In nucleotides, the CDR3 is TGTGCCAGCAGCTCCCGAGAGACAGGGCGCTCTGGAAACACCATATATTTT.

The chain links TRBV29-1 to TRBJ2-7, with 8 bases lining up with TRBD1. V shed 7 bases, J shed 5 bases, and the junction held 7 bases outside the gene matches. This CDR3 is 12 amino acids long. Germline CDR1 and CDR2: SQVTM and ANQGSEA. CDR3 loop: CSGGQAVHEQYF. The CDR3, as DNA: TGCAGCGGGGGACAGGCAGTCCACGAGCAGTACTTC.

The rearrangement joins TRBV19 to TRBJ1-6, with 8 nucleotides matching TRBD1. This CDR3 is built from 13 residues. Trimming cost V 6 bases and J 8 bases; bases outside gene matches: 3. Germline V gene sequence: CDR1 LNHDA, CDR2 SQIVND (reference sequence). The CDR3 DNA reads TGTGCCAGTAGGGACAGGGAAGATTCACCCCTCCACTTT. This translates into CASRDREDSPLHF.

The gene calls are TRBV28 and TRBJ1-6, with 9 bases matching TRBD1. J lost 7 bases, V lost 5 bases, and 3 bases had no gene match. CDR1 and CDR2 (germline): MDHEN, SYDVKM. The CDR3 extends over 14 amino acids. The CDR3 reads CASSTGQGNSPLHF. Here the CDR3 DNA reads TGTGCCAGCAGTACAGGACAGGGGAATTCACCCCTCCACTTT.

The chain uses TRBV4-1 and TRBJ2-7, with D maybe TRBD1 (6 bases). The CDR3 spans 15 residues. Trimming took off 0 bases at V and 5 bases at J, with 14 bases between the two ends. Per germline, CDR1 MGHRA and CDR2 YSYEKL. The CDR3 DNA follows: TGCGCCAGCAGCCAAGAAACCAGGGGTCGGCACGAGCAGTACTTC. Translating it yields CASSQETRGRHEQYF.

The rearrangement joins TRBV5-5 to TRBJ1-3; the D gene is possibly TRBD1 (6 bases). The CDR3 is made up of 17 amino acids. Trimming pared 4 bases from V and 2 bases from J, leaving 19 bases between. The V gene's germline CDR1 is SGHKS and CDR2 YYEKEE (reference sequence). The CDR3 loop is CASSLIGQIRAGNTIYF. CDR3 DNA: TGTGCCAGCAGCCTCATAGGACAGATCCGGGCTGGAAACACCATATATTTT. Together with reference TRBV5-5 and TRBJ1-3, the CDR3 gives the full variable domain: DAGVTQSPTHLIKTRGQQVTLRCSPISGHKSVSWYQQVLGQGPQFIFQYYEKEERGRGNFPDRFSARQFPNYSSELNVNALLLGDSALYLCASSLIGQIRAGNTIYFGEGSWLTVV.

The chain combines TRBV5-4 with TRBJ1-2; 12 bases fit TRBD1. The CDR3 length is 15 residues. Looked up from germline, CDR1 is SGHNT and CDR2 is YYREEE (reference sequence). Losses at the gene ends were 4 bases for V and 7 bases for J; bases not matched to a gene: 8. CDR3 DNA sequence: TGTGCCAGCAGCGAAACCGGGACAGGGGGCTTTGGCTACACCTTC. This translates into CASSETGTGGFGYTF.

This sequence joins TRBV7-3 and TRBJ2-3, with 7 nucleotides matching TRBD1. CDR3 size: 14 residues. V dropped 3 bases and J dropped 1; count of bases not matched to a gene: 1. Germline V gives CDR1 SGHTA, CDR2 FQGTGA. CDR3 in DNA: TGTGCCAGCAGCTTCCAGGGGGGCACAGATACGCAGTATTTT. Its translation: CASSFQGGTDTQYF.

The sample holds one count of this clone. The CDR3 region has the DNA TGTGCCAGCAGCTTACCGCTGACGTACACAGATACGCAGTATTTT. Translation gives CASSLPLTYTDTQYF. V usage is TRBV7-2 and J usage is TRBJ2-3; D gene unclear. V was cut by 2 bases and J by 2 bases, with 11 bases left in between. Looked up from germline, CDR1 is SGHTA and CDR2 is FQGNSA. The CDR3 spans 15 residues.

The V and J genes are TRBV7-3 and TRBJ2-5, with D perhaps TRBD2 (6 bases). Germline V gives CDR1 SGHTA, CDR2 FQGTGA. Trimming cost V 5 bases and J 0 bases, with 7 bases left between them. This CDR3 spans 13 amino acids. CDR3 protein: CASSGGNQETQYF. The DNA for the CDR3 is TGTGCCAGCAGCGGGGGGAACCAAGAGACCCAGTACTTC.

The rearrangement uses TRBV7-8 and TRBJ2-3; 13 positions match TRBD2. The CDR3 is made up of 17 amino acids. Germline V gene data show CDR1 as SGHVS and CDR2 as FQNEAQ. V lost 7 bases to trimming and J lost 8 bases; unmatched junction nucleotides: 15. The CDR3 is CASTASWTSGSGATQYF. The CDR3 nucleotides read TGTGCCAGCACGGCCTCCTGGACTAGCGGGAGCGGGGCTACGCAGTATTTT.

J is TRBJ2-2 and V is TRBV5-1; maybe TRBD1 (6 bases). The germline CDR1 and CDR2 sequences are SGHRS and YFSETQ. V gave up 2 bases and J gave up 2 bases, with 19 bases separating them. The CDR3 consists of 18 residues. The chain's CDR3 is CASSLYRGHPFNTGELFF. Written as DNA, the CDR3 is TGCGCCAGCAGCTTATACCGGGGACATCCCTTCAACACCGGGGAGCTGTTTTTT.

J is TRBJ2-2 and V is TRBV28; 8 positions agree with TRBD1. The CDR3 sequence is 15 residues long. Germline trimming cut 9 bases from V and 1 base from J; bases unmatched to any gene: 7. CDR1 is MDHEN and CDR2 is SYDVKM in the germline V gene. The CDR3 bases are TGTGCCAGTACCACAGGGGGAGTGAACACCGGGGAGCTGTTTTTT. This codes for CASTTGGVNTGELFF.

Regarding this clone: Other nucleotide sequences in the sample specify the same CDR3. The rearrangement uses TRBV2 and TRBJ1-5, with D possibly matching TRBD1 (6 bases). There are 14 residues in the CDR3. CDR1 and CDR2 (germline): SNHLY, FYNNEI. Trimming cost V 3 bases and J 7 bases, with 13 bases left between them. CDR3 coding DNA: TGTGCCAGCAGTGAGGGGGGTAGGGGGCAGCCCCAGCATTTT. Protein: CASSEGGRGQPQHF.

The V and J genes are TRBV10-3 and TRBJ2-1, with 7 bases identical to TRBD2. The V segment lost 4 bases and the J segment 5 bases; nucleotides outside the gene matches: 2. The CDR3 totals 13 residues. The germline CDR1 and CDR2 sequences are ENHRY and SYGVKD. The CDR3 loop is CAISVGGDNEQFF. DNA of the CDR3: TGTGCCATCAGTGTTGGGGGGGACAATGAGCAGTTCTTC.

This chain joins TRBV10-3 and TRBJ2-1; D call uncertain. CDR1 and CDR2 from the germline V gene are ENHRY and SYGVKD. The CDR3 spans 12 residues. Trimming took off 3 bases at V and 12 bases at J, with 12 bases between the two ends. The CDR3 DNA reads TGTGCCATCAGTGATCAGACTCCGGGGCAGTTCTTC. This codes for CAISDQTPGQFF.

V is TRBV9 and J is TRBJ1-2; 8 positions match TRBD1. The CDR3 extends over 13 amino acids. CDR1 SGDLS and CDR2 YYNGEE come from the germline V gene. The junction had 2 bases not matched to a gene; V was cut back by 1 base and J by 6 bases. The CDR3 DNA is TGTGCCAGCAGCGTACAGGGGGCCGATGGCTACACCTTC. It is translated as CASSVQGADGYTF.

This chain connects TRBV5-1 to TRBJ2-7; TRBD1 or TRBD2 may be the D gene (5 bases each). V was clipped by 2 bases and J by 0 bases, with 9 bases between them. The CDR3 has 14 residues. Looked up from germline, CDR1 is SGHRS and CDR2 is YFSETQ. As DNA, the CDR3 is TGCGCCAGCAGCTTCCGGGACCTCTCCTACGAGCAGTACTTC. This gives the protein CASSFRDLSYEQYF.

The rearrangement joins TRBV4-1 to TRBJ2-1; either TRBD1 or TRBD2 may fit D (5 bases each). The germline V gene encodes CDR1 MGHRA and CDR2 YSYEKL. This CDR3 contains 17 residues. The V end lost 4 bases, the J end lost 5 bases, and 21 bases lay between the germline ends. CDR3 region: CASSPEYPRDPDNEQFF. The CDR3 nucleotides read TGCGCCAGCAGCCCAGAGTATCCCCGGGACCCCGACAATGAGCAGTTCTTC.

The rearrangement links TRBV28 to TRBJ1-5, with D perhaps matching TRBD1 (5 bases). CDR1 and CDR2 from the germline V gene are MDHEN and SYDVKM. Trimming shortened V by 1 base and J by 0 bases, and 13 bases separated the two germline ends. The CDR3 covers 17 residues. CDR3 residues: CASSLLMGQSSNQPQHF. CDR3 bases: TGTGCCAGCAGTTTATTAATGGGGCAGTCTAGCAATCAGCCCCAGCATTTT.

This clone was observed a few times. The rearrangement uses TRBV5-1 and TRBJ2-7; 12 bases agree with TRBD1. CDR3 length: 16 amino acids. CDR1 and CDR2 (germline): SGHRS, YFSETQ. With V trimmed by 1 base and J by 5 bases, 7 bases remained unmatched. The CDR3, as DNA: TGCGCCAGCAGCTTGAATCCGGGACAGGGGGCTGACGAGCAGTACTTC. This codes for CASSLNPGQGADEQYF. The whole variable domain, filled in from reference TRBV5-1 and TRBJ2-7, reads KAGVTQTPRYLIKTRGQQVTLSCSPISGHRSVSWYQQTPGQGLQFLFEYFSETQRNKGNFPGRFSGRQFSNSRSEMNVSTLELGDSALYLCASSLNPGQGADEQYFGPGTRLTVT.

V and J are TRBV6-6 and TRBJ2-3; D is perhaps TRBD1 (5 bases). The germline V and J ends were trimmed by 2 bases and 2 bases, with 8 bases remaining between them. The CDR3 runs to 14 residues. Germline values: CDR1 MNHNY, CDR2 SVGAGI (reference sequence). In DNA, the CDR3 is TGTGCCAGCAGTTACCCAGGGTACACAGATACGCAGTATTTT. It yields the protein CASSYPGYTDTQYF.

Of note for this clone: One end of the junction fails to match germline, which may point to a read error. The CDR3 loop is CASRHDTSDEQYF. In nucleotides, the CDR3 is TGTGCCAGCCGCCATGATACCTCCGACGAGCAGTACTTC. This chain connects TRBV6-1 to TRBJ2-7; no definite D call. In germline, CDR1 is MNHNS, CDR2 SASEGT. CDR3 length equals 13 residues.

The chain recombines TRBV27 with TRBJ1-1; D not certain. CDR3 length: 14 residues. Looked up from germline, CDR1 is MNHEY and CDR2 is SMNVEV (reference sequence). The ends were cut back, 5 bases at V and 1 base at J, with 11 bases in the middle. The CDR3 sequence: CASSRPHQNTEAFF. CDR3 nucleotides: TGTGCCAGCAGTCGACCTCACCAGAACACTGAAGCTTTCTTT.

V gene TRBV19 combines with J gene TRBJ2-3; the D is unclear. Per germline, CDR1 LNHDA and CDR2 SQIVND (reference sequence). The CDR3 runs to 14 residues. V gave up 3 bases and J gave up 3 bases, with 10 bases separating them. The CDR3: CASSIGPGTDTQYF. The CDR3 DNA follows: TGTGCCAGTAGTATTGGGCCAGGAACAGATACGCAGTATTTT.

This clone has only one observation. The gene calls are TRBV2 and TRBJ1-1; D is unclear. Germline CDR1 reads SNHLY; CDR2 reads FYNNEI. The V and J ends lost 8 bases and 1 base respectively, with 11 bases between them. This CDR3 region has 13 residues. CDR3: CASSLGENTEAFF. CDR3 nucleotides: TGTGCCAGCTCCCTTGGGGAGAACACTGAAGCTTTCTTT.

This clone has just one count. CDR3: CASSRNRETQYF. The CDR3 nucleotides read TGTGCCAGCAGCAGGAACCGAGAGACCCAGTACTTC. This chain links TRBV5-6 with TRBJ2-5; D unresolved. The CDR3 is 12 residues long. Germline values: CDR1 SGHDT, CDR2 YYEEEE. The V end was cut by 4 bases, the J end by 4 bases, with 8 bases between.